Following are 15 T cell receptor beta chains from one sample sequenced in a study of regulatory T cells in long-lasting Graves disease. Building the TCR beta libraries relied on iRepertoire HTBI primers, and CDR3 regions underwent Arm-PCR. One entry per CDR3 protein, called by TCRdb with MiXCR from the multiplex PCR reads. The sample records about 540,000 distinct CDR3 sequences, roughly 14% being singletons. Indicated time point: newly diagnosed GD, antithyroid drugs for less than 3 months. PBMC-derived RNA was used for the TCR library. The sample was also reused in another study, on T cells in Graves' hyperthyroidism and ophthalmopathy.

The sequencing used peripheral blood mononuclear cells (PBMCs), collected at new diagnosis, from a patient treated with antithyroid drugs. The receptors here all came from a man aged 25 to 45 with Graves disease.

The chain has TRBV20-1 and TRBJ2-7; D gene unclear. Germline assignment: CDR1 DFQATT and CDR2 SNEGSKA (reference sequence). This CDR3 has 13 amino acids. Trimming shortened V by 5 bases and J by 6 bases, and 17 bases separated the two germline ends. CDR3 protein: CSAPPVRDVEQYF. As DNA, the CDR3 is TGCAGTGCTCCTCCCGTCAGAGACGTCGAGCAGTACTTC.

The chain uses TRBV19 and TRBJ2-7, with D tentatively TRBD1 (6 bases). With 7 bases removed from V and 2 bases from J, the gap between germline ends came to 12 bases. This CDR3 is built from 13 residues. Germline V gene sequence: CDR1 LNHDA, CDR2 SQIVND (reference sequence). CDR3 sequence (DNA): TGTGCCAGTATGGAACAGGGCGCCTACGAGCAGTACTTC. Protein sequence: CASMEQGAYEQYF.

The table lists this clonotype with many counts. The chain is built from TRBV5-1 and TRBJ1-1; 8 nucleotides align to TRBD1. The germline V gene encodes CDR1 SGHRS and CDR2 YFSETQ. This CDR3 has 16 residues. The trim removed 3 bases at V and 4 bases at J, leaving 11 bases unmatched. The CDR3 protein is CASSWGGTGRPTEAFF. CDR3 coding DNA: TGCGCCAGCAGCTGGGGGGGGACAGGCCGACCCACTGAAGCTTTCTTT.

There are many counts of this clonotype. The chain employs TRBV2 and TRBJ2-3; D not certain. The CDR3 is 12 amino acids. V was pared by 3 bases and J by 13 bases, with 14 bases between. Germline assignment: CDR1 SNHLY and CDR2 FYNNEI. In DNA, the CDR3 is TGTGCCAGCAGTGACTTCTCGGATGAGAAGTATTTT. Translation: CASSDFSDEKYF. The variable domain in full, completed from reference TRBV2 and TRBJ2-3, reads EPEVTQTPSHQVTQMGQEVILRCVPISNHLYFYWYRQILGQKVEFLVSFYNNEISEKSEIFDDQFSVERPDGSNFTLKIRSTKLEDSAMYFCASSDFSDEKYFGPGTRLTVL.

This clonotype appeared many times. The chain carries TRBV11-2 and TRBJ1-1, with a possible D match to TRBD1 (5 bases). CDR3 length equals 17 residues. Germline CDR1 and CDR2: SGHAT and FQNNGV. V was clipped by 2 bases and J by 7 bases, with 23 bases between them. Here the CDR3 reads CASSLFGLFGGIGEAFF. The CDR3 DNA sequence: TGTGCCAGCAGCTTATTTGGATTATTCGGGGGGATCGGTGAAGCTTTCTTT.

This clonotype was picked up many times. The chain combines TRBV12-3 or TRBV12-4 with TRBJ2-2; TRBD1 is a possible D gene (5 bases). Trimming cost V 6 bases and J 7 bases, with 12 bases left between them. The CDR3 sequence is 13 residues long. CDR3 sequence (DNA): TGTGCCAGCAGGGACACCGGCGGCGGGGAGCTGTTTTTT. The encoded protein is CASRDTGGGELFF.

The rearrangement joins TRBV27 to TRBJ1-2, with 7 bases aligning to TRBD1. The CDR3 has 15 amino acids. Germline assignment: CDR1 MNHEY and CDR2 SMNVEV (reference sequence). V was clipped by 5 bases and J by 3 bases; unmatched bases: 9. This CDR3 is CASSERRGLDYGYTF. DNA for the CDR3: TGTGCCAGCAGTGAAAGGAGGGGGCTAGACTATGGCTACACCTTC.

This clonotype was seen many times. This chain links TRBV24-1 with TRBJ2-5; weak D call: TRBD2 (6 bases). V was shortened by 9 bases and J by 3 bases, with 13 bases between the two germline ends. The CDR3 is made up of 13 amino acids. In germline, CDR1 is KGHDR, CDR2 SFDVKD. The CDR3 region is CATSGGTKETQYF. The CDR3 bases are TGTGCCACCTCCGGGGGAACAAAAGAGACCCAGTACTTC.

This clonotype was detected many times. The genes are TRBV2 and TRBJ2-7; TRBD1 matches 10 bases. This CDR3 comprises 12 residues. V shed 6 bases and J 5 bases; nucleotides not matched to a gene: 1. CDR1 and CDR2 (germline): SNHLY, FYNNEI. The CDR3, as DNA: TGTGCCAGCAGGGGGACAGGGGACGAGCAGTACTTC. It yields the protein CASRGTGDEQYF.

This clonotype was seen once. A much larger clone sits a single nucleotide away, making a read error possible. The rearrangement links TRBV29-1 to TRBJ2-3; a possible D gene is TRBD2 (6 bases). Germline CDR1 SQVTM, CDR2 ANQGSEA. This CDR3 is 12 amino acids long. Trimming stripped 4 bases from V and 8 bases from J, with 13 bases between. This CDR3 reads CSVGGEWGTQYF. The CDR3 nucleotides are TGCAGCGTTGGGGGGGAGTGGGGTACGCAGTATTTT.

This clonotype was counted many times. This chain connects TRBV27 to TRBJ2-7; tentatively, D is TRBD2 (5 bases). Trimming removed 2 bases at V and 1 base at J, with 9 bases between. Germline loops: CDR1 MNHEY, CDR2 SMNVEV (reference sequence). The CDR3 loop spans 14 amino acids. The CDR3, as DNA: TGTGCCAGCAGTTTACTGGAGGATTCCTACGAGCAGTACTTC. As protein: CASSLLEDSYEQYF.

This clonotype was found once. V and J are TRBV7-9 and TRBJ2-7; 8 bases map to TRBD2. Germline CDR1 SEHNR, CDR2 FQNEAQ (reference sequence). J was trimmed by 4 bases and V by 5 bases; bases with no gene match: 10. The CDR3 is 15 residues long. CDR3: CASSHRDGREYEQYF. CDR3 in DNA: TGTGCCAGCAGCCATCGGGACGGGAGGGAGTACGAGCAGTACTTC.

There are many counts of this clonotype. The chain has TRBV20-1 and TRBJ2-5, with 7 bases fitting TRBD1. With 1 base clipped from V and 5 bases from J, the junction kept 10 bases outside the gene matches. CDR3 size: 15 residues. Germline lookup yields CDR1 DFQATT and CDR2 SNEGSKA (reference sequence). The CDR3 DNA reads TGCAGTGCTAGAGCCCCCGGCCAGGGGGTGGAGACCCAGTACTTC. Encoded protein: CSARAPGQGVETQYF.

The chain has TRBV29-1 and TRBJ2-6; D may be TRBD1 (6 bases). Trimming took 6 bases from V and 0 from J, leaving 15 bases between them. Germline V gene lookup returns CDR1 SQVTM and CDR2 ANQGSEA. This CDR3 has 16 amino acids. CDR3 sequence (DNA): TGCAGCGTAATTTGGGGGCGAGGCTCTGGGGCCAACGTCCTGACTTTC. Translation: CSVIWGRGSGANVLTF.

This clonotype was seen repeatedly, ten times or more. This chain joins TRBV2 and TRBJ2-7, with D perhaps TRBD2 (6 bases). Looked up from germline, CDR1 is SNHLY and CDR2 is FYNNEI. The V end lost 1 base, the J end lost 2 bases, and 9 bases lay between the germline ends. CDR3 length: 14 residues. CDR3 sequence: CASSEGGITYEQYF. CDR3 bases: TGTGCCAGCAGTGAAGGCGGGATAACCTACGAGCAGTACTTC.